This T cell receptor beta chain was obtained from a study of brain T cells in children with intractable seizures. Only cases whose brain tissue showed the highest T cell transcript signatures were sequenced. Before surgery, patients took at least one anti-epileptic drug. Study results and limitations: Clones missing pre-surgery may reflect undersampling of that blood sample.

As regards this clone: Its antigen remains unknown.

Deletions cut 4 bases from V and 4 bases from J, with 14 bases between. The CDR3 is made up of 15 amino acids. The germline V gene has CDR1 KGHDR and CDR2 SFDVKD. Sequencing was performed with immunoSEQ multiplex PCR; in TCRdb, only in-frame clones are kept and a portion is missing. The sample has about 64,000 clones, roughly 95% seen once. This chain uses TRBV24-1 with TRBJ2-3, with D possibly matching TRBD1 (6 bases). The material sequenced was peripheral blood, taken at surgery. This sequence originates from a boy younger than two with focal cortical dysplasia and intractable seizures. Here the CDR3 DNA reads TGTGCCACCAGTGACACAGGGTTTAGGTCAGATACGCAGTATTTT. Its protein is CATSDTGFRSDTQYF.